One TCR beta chain is described in this entry. The data were taken from a study of blood T cell repertoires in COVID-19. About the research overall: Samples taken during acute and convalescent COVID-19 were collected in the United States, Italy and Spain.

TCRdb's table, derived via immunoSEQ multiplex PCR, lists solely in-frame clones and lacks some. The table shows over 100,000 clones, with 75% to 85% occurring only once. The V end was cut by 0 bases, the J end by 2 bases, with 6 bases between. Germline values: CDR1 SGHRS, CDR2 YFSETQ. The CDR3 is 13 amino acids. This sequence was found in a woman at least 80 years old with acute or convalescent COVID-19. The genes are TRBV5-1 and TRBJ2-7, with no clear D. The material sequenced was peripheral blood. The chain's CDR3 is CASSLGYTYEQYF. The DNA of the CDR3 is TGCGCCAGCAGCTTGGGGTACACCTACGAGCAGTACTTC.